This T cell receptor beta chain was sequenced in a study of PD-L1 blockade in urothelial cancer. Study-level background: Males with urothelial cancer arising in the bladder constituted most of the roughly 30 patients. The authors examined blood 3 weeks (second dose) and 6 weeks after treatment start. The study's findings and limits: Lower pretreatment blood TCR clonality, under the median, predicted better survival, researchers reported. Durable benefit accompanied greater 3-week expansion of tumor-associated blood clones.

Profiling relied on immunoSEQ multiplex PCR, and the TCRdb table lists in-frame clones only, not all of them. The sample yields about 38,000 clones, approximately 90% seen once. Germline V gene lookup returns CDR1 MDHEN and CDR2 SYDVKM. V lost 8 bases to trimming and J lost 2 bases, with 24 bases between them. The length of the CDR3 is 17 residues. About this clone itself: Its antigen remains unknown.

This clonotype was sampled from a man in his sixties or seventies with urothelial cancer. The rearrangement uses TRBV28 and TRBJ2-5; perhaps TRBD1 as D (5 bases). The sequences come from PBMCs, collected around atezolizumab (anti-PD-L1) treatment. CDR3 loop: CASRRGSAEQFQETQYF. The CDR3 region has the DNA TGTGCCAGCCGTAGGGGATCTGCAGAACAATTTCAAGAGACCCAGTACTTC.